This T cell receptor beta chain was observed in a study of T cells after yellow fever vaccination. The sample holds a few counts of this clonotype. TCRdb reanalysed the 5' RACE reads using MiXCR and keeps one entry per CDR3 protein. The sample lists some 400,000 distinct CDR3 sequences, roughly 6.1% occurring once. Looked up from germline, CDR1 is MNHEY and CDR2 is SVGEGT. V lost 0 bases to trimming and J lost 0 bases, with 24 bases between them. CDR3 length: 20 amino acids. The starting material was PBMCs, obtained 5 days after the yellow fever booster vaccination. The TCR originated in a young man who received the YFV17D yellow fever vaccine. The chain couples TRBV6-2 or TRBV6-3 to TRBJ2-7; possibly TRBD1 or TRBD2 for D (6 bases each). Written as DNA, the CDR3 is TGTGCCAGCAGTTACTCGAGAATTGGCCGGGGGCGCGACAACTCCTACGAGCAGTACTTC. Its protein is CASSYSRIGRGRDNSYEQYF.